The 26 T cell receptor beta chains given below trace back to one sample, sequenced in a study of cytotoxic CD8 clonotypes in ibrutinib-treated CLL. TCRdb's copy holds only in-frame clones and misses some; the assay was immunoSEQ multiplex PCR. The sample shows over 120,000 clones, 75% to 80% of them seen only once. The sequenced sample was PBMCs, obtained after 24 months of ibrutinib treatment. All receptors come from a human donor with chronic lymphocytic leukemia.

The chain couples TRBV28 to TRBJ1-2, with D maybe TRBD1 (6 bases). Trimming removed 2 bases from V and 2 bases from J, with 21 bases in between. There are 18 residues in the CDR3. The germline V gene has CDR1 MDHEN and CDR2 SYDVKM. CDR3 sequence reads: CASSLVGVRGTKNYGYTF. The CDR3 DNA reads as TGTGCCAGCAGTTTAGTTGGGGTGCGGGGGACAAAAAACTATGGCTACACCTTC.

This chain uses TRBV6-5 with TRBJ1-1; D remains ambiguous. The CDR3 sequence is 14 residues long. Germline CDR1 reads MNHEY; CDR2 reads SVGAGI. V lost 7 bases to trimming and J lost 0 bases, with 12 bases between them. The CDR3 region is CASKFAGMNTEAFF. The DNA for the CDR3 is TGTGCCAGCAAATTCGCAGGTATGAACACTGAAGCTTTCTTT.

The table lists this clone with a count of one. The chain has TRBV12-5 and TRBJ2-1; 10 bases are a match to TRBD2. The CDR3 spans 15 residues. Per the germline V gene, CDR1 is LGHNT and CDR2 is FRNRAP. V dropped 7 bases and J dropped 9; count of bases not matched to a gene: 12. The CDR3 DNA follows: TGTGCTAGTGCCCCAGCTAGCGGGAGTTGGGGTGAGCAGTTCTTC. This gives the protein CASAPASGSWGEQFF.

The V gene is TRBV7-9, the J gene TRBJ1-2, with D perhaps matching TRBD1 (6 bases). Trimming stripped 5 bases from V and 7 bases from J, with 20 bases between. Germline V CDR1 and CDR2: SEHNR, FQNEAQ (reference sequence). The CDR3 totals 15 residues. Here the CDR3 reads CASSPRGRAWGGYTF. CDR3 sequence (DNA): TGTGCCAGCAGCCCGCGGGGGCGCGCTTGGGGTGGCTACACCTTC. The variable domain in full, with the rest retrieved from reference TRBV7-9 and TRBJ1-2, is DTGVSQNPRHKITKRGQNVTFRCDPISEHNRLYWYRQTLGQGPEFLTYFQNEAQLEKSRLLSDRFSAERPKGSFSTLEIQRTEQGDSAMYLCASSPRGRAWGGYTFGSGTRLTVV.

The CDR3 spells CASRGQGAYEQYF. The DNA for the CDR3 is TGTGCCAGCAGGGGACAGGGAGCCTACGAGCAGTACTTC. The chain recombines TRBV10-3 with TRBJ2-7, with TRBD1 matching 9 bases. In germline, CDR1 is ENHRY, CDR2 SYGVKD. V trimming: 10 bases; J trimming: 2 bases; junction bases outside the gene matches: 6. CDR3 length: 13 amino acids.

The V and J genes are TRBV4-1 and TRBJ2-3; D is undetermined. This CDR3 region has 11 residues. Trimming left V 1 base short and J 9 bases short, with 5 bases between. Per germline, CDR1 MGHRA and CDR2 YSYEKL. This CDR3 is CASSQGSTQYF. The CDR3 DNA reads TGCGCCAGCAGCCAAGGTTCCACGCAGTATTTT.

As to this clone: This same CDR3 is encoded by further DNA sequences in the sample. The genes are TRBV2 and TRBJ1-4; D unclear. V was pared by 4 bases and J by 4 bases, with 7 bases between. Germline V gene lookup returns CDR1 SNHLY and CDR2 FYNNEI. The length of the CDR3 is 13 residues. The CDR3: CASSGTDNEKLFF. The DNA of the CDR3 is TGTGCCAGCAGTGGGACGGATAATGAAAAACTGTTTTTT.

V usage is TRBV29-1 and J usage is TRBJ2-4; no clear D. This CDR3 comprises 15 residues. The ends were cut back, 0 bases at V and 1 base at J, with 10 bases in the middle. Germline values: CDR1 SQVTM, CDR2 ANQGSEA. The CDR3 sequence is CSVEDLVQAKNIQYF. CDR3 bases: TGCAGCGTTGAAGATCTCGTACAGGCCAAAAACATTCAGTACTTC.

This chain links TRBV6-5 with TRBJ2-1, with 14 bases identical to TRBD2. The ends lost 6 bases at V and 9 bases at J; junction bases unmatched: 7. The CDR3 loop spans 15 amino acids. CDR1 is MNHEY, CDR2 SVGAGI, per germline. The CDR3 protein is CASRGLAGVRVEQFF. In nucleotides, the CDR3 is TGTGCCAGCAGGGGACTAGCGGGAGTAAGGGTTGAGCAGTTCTTC.

This clone came up many times. V usage is TRBV27 and J usage is TRBJ2-2; D call uncertain. V dropped 8 bases and J dropped 2 bases, with 18 bases sitting between them. There are 16 residues in the CDR3. The V gene's germline CDR1 is MNHEY and CDR2 SMNVEV (reference sequence). DNA for the CDR3: TGTGCCAGCTCGACGGACCCTAGATTTAACACCGGGGAGCTGTTTTTT. It translates to CASSTDPRFNTGELFF.

DNA for the CDR3: TGTGCCAGCAGCCAAGATGGGCAGTCCACAGATACGCAGTATTTT. Protein sequence: CASSQDGQSTDTQYF. This chain uses TRBV4-2 with TRBJ2-3; no firm D call. The germline gives CDR1 LGHNA, CDR2 YNFKEQ. The CDR3 is 15 amino acids. V was trimmed by 0 bases and J by 2 bases, leaving 9 bases between them.

On this clone: One junction end does not reproduce the germline sequence, and a read error may be involved. This chain joins TRBV19 and TRBJ2-1; no clear D gene. The CDR3 extends over 15 amino acids. Germline values: CDR1 LNHDA, CDR2 SQIVND (reference sequence). CDR3 sequence reads: CASSLDSSSYNEQFF. The CDR3 nucleotides are TGTGCCAGTAGTTTAGACTCGAGCTCCTACAATGAGCAGTTCTTC.

For this clone: Other DNA sequences within the sample encode an identical CDR3. The chain recombines TRBV28 with TRBJ2-7, with D tentatively TRBD1 or TRBD2 (6 bases each). The ends were cut back, 2 bases at V and 6 bases at J, with 14 bases in the middle. Germline assignment: CDR1 MDHEN and CDR2 SYDVKM. The CDR3 sequence is 14 residues long. This CDR3 is CASSLGGLGGEQYF. The CDR3 coding sequence is TGTGCCAGCAGTTTAGGGGGGCTAGGGGGCGAGCAGTACTTC.

The chain couples TRBV27 to TRBJ1-1; tentative D call: TRBD1 (6 bases). Trimming took 4 bases from V and 4 from J, leaving 10 bases between them. The CDR3 has 13 amino acids. CDR1 is MNHEY, CDR2 SMNVEV, per germline (reference sequence). The CDR3 DNA reads as TGTGCCAGCAGTTGGGACACCGGCACTGAAGCTTTCTTT. It translates to CASSWDTGTEAFF.

The V gene is TRBV7-2, the J gene TRBJ2-7, with a tentative D call TRBD1 (5 bases). Looked up from germline, CDR1 is SGHTA and CDR2 is FQGNSA. The V gene lost 5 bases and the J gene lost 0 bases, with 14 bases spanning the gap. The CDR3 sequence is 15 residues long. The CDR3 loop is CASSPQGISSYEQYF. CDR3 nucleotides: TGTGCCAGCAGCCCCCAGGGCATCAGCTCCTACGAGCAGTACTTC. Filled out from reference TRBV7-2 and TRBJ2-7, the complete variable domain reads GAGVSQSPSNKVTEKGKDVELRCDPISGHTALYWYRQSLGQGLEFLIYFQGNSAPDKSGLPSDRFSAERTGGSVSTLTIQRTQQEDSAVYLCASSPQGISSYEQYFGPGTRLTVT.

The chain uses TRBV2 and TRBJ1-5; TRBD1 matches 7 bases. Losses at the gene ends were 4 bases for V and 4 bases for J; bases not matched to a gene: 4. The CDR3 totals 14 residues. CDR1 SNHLY and CDR2 FYNNEI come from the germline V gene. CDR3 sequence reads: CASSGGGRNQPQHF. The CDR3 nucleotides read TGTGCCAGCAGTGGAGGGGGCAGGAATCAGCCCCAGCATTTT.

This clone has a single count. The rearrangement links TRBV27 to TRBJ2-7; D may match TRBD1 or TRBD2 (7 bases each). The V and J ends lost 5 bases and 0 bases respectively, with 17 bases between them. The CDR3 has 16 amino acids. Germline CDR1 and CDR2: MNHEY and SMNVEV (reference sequence). The CDR3 loop reads CASSPGGGRSSYEQYF. The CDR3 nucleotides are TGTGCCAGCAGTCCAGGGGGGGGCAGGAGCTCCTACGAGCAGTACTTC.

This chain connects TRBV25-1 to TRBJ1-4, with D possibly TRBD1 on 5 matching bases. The CDR3 loop spans 13 amino acids. V lost 3 bases and J lost 4, with 6 bases in between. CDR1 is MGHDK, CDR2 SYGVNS, per germline. The CDR3 coding sequence is TGTGCCAGCAGTGAGACAGATAATGAAAAACTGTTTTTT. Translating it yields CASSETDNEKLFF.

The chain joins TRBV28 to TRBJ2-1; tentatively, D is TRBD1 (6 bases). V was clipped by 8 bases and J by 12 bases, with 11 bases between them. Germline V lookup: CDR1 MDHEN, CDR2 SYDVKM. The CDR3 spans 10 residues. The CDR3 here is CASGQYGQFF. CDR3 coding DNA: TGTGCCAGCGGACAGTATGGGCAGTTCTTC.

This CDR3 is CASTSEGGSNQPQHF. The CDR3 DNA is TGTGCCAGCACCTCGGAGGGTGGGAGCAATCAGCCCCAGCATTTT. The rearrangement uses TRBV5-5 and TRBJ1-5, with unresolved D. This CDR3 region has 15 residues. From germline, CDR1 is SGHKS and CDR2 YYEKEE (reference sequence). Trimming removed 6 bases at V and 1 base at J, with 14 bases between.

The CDR3 nucleotides are TGTGCCAGCTCACCACGTTGGGGGGGGATGAATTCACCCCTCCACTTT. Its protein is CASSPRWGGMNSPLHF. The chain is built from TRBV18 and TRBJ1-6; D is perhaps TRBD1 (5 bases). CDR3 size: 16 residues. Looked up from germline, CDR1 is KGHSH and CDR2 is LQKENI. Trimming left V 1 base short and J 7 bases short, with 14 bases between.

This clone came up many times. The genes are TRBV7-6 and TRBJ2-7; tentative D call: TRBD1 (5 bases). The germline V gene encodes CDR1 SGHVS and CDR2 FNYEAQ. V gave up 1 base and J gave up 4 bases, with 8 bases separating them. CDR3 length: 13 amino acids. This CDR3 reads CASSLGGPYEQYF. The CDR3 nucleotides are TGTGCCAGCAGCTTAGGGGGCCCTTACGAGCAGTACTTC.

This clone rates as medium-sized. The rearrangement joins TRBV19 to TRBJ1-6, with a weak D call TRBD1 (5 bases). In germline, CDR1 is LNHDA, CDR2 SQIVND (reference sequence). Trimming removed 6 bases from V and 6 bases from J, with 9 bases in between. The CDR3 spans 13 residues. CDR3 DNA sequence: TGTGCCAGTAGGCGGGGGATTAATTCACCCCTCCACTTT. Its translation: CASRRGINSPLHF.

The chain has TRBV7-9 and TRBJ2-7, with 10 bases aligning to TRBD2. V shed 5 bases and J 6 bases; nucleotides not matched to a gene: 7. Germline V CDR1 and CDR2: SEHNR, FQNEAQ (reference sequence). CDR3 length: 14 residues. The CDR3 coding sequence is TGTGCCAGCAGCCCCAGCGGGGGGGCGGGCGAGCAGTACTTC. This gives the protein CASSPSGGAGEQYF.

The chain's CDR3 is CASSVEAGPGYEQYF. The DNA for the CDR3 is TGTGCCAGCAGCGTAGAGGCAGGGCCGGGATACGAGCAGTACTTC. This chain links TRBV9 with TRBJ2-7, with D perhaps given as TRBD1 or TRBD2 (5 bases each). Trimming took 0 bases from V and 4 from J, leaving 14 bases between them. CDR1 is SGDLS and CDR2 is YYNGEE in the germline V gene. CDR3 length equals 15 residues.

This clone appeared once. The V and J genes are TRBV4-2 and TRBJ2-3; D call uncertain. The length of the CDR3 is 12 residues. CDR1 and CDR2 from the germline V gene are LGHNA and YNFKEQ. The V end was cut by 1 base, the J end by 8 bases, with 7 bases between. The CDR3 protein is CASSQGVGTQYF. In DNA, the CDR3 is TGTGCCAGCAGCCAAGGGGTGGGTACGCAGTATTTT.